The subject of this entry is one TCR beta chain. This sample was included in a study of blood T cell repertoires in COVID-19. Study at large: Acute and convalescent COVID-19 specimens originated in the United States, Italy and Spain.

Methods used by the authors: Estimation of nucleated cell counts relied on the amplification of reference gene primers. Repertoires were generated with immunoSEQ multiplex PCR, while TCRdb's copy carries only in-frame clones and drops some. V and J calls and clone size are copied from that table; D and trimming were computed from the DNA. The sample shows 70,000 to 80,000 clones, approximately 83% of them seen only once. V was clipped by 6 bases and J by 7 bases, with 18 bases between them. Germline assignment: CDR1 LGHDT and CDR2 YNNKEL (reference sequence). The CDR3 consists of 14 residues. The sequenced sample was peripheral blood. The rearrangement uses TRBV3-1 (or the pseudogene TRBV3-2) and TRBJ1-2, with D possibly being TRBD1 (6 bases). The source is a human donor in a cohort sampled during active COVID-19. CDR3 amino acids: CASSPLERGSGYTF. Written as DNA, the CDR3 is TGTGCCAGCAGTCCACTTGAAAGGGGGAGTGGCTACACCTTC.